This T cell receptor (beta chain) was recovered during a study of blood T cell repertoires in COVID-19. As for the study in general: Samples taken during acute and convalescent COVID-19 were collected in the United States, Italy and Spain. T cells, B-cell-depleted T cells, or PBMCs provided the cDNA or gDNA that served as material.

Per the original methods: Using reference gene primer amplification, nucleated cell counts were estimated. Sequencing was performed with immunoSEQ multiplex PCR; in TCRdb, only in-frame clones are kept and a portion is missing. That table gives V, J and clone size, and the DNA gave D and trimming. The repertoire holds 200,000 to 250,000 clones, with under 90% as singletons. CDR3 size: 13 residues. Trimming stripped 8 bases from V and 2 bases from J, with 9 bases between. The sample taken for sequencing was peripheral blood. V and J are TRBV23-1 and TRBJ1-4, with a weak D call TRBD1 (6 bases). TRBV23-1 is annotated as an ORF whose role is uncertain. The receptor comes from a woman of 80 years or more with acute or convalescent COVID-19. The CDR3 region has the DNA TGCGCCAGCCTTACAGGGACTAATGAAAAACTGTTTTTT. Protein: CASLTGTNEKLFF.